These 24 T cell receptor beta chains were sequenced from one sample in a study of T cell repertoires in cytomegalovirus infection. No antigen has been identified for these receptors. In TCRdb, the reads were re-called with MiXCR into one record per CDR3 protein. The sample records just over 450,000 distinct CDR3 sequences, roughly 42% being singletons. The source was cultured PBMCs, collected from culture after CMV antigen stimulation. The receptors come from a human donor in good health (CMV status not recorded). Some clones in this sample may be carry-over from other donors' samples.

The chain combines TRBV10-3 with TRBJ1-1; D possibly corresponds to TRBD1 (5 bases). CDR3 length: 15 residues. Trimming removed 3 bases at V and 7 bases at J, with 18 bases between. Germline V lookup: CDR1 ENHRY, CDR2 SYGVKD. CDR3 DNA: TGTGCCATCAGTGACCCCCGTGGGGGAGATAGTGAAGCTTTCTTT. It yields the protein CAISDPRGGDSEAFF.

This chain uses TRBV5-4 with TRBJ2-7; TRBD2 might be the D (5 bases). The V end was cut by 4 bases, the J end by 0 bases, with 11 bases between. Germline V gives CDR1 SGHNT, CDR2 YYREEE (reference sequence). This CDR3 comprises 14 residues. The CDR3 nucleotides read TGTGCCAGCAGCCCCGACTATTACTCCTACGAGCAGTACTTC. Translated: CASSPDYYSYEQYF.

This clonotype was seen ten or more times. V usage is TRBV7-6 and J usage is TRBJ2-3, with D hard to call. Germline V gene lookup returns CDR1 SGHVS and CDR2 FNYEAQ. V dropped 4 bases and J dropped 1 base, with 12 bases sitting between them. The CDR3 is 15 residues long. In DNA, the CDR3 is TGTGCCAGCAGCTCGCCGAATTCTGGCACAGATACGCAGTATTTT. Its protein product is CASSSPNSGTDTQYF. Full variable domain (missing parts from reference TRBV7-6 and TRBJ2-3): GAGVSQSPRYKVTKRGQDVALRCDPISGHVSLYWYRQALGQGPEFLTYFNYEAQQDKSGLPNDRFSAERPEGSISTLTIQRTEQRDSAMYRCASSSPNSGTDTQYFGPGTRLTVL.

J is TRBJ2-1 and V is TRBV7-2; TRBD2 matches 9 bases. V gave up 7 bases and J gave up 0 bases; unmatched junction bases: 4. Germline V lookup: CDR1 SGHTA, CDR2 FQGNSA. This CDR3 has 15 amino acids. The CDR3 coding sequence is TGTGCCAGCAAGAGAGCGGGGGGCTCCTACAATGAGCAGTTCTTC. This codes for CASKRAGGSYNEQFF.

This clonotype was counted a few times. The chain uses TRBV7-2 and TRBJ2-7, with 7 bases aligning to TRBD2. The CDR3 loop spans 13 amino acids. The V gene's germline CDR1 is SGHTA and CDR2 FQGNSA. J was trimmed by 3 bases and V by 2 bases; bases with no gene match: 1. This chain's CDR3 is CASSLRDYYEQYF. The CDR3 bases are TGTGCCAGCAGCTTAAGGGACTACTACGAGCAGTACTTC.

The chain uses TRBV2 and TRBJ1-3, with D hard to call. The V and J ends lost 6 bases and 1 base respectively, with 16 bases between them. Germline V gene data show CDR1 as SNHLY and CDR2 as FYNNEI. The CDR3 sequence is 16 residues long. The CDR3 sequence: CASSQAPAFSGNTIYF. The CDR3 DNA sequence: TGTGCCAGCAGCCAAGCACCGGCTTTTTCTGGAAACACCATATATTTT.

This clonotype occurred a few times. J is TRBJ1-1 and V is TRBV7-9, with D possibly TRBD1 on 5 matching bases. Deletions cut 0 bases from V and 4 bases from J, with 9 bases between. Germline V gene lookup returns CDR1 SEHNR and CDR2 FQNEAQ (reference sequence). The CDR3 consists of 14 residues. The CDR3 protein is CASSLATGVTEAFF. The CDR3 DNA reads TGTGCCAGCAGCTTAGCGACGGGGGTCACTGAAGCTTTCTTT.

This chain joins TRBV19 and TRBJ1-1; perhaps TRBD1 as D (5 bases). The CDR3 spans 19 residues. Germline V CDR1 and CDR2: LNHDA, SQIVND (reference sequence). The germline V and J ends were trimmed by 4 bases and 2 bases, with 26 bases remaining between them. CDR3 loop: CASSKSFFGGESANTEAFF. The CDR3 DNA follows: TGTGCCAGTAGTAAATCGTTTTTTGGGGGGGAATCGGCAAACACTGAAGCTTTCTTT.

This chain connects TRBV6-2 or TRBV6-3 to TRBJ2-1; TRBD2 aligns across 7 bases. The germline V gene encodes CDR1 MNHEY and CDR2 SVGEGT. There are 11 residues in the CDR3. The V and J ends lost 7 bases and 6 bases, in that order; junction bases with no gene match: 0. CDR3 region: CASTGGNEQFF. Written as DNA, the CDR3 is TGTGCCAGCACGGGGGGCAATGAGCAGTTCTTC.

This clonotype was detected a few times. This sequence joins TRBV6-1 and TRBJ1-5; tentatively, D is TRBD1 (6 bases). The CDR3 consists of 13 residues. Germline values: CDR1 MNHNS, CDR2 SASEGT. V lost 9 bases to trimming and J lost 1 base, with 10 bases between them. The CDR3 reads CARPTGSNQPQHF. The CDR3 nucleotides read TGTGCCAGGCCCACAGGGAGCAATCAGCCCCAGCATTTT.

This chain connects TRBV12-5 to TRBJ2-5; D call uncertain. The CDR3 spans 12 residues. Trimming shortened V by 5 bases and J by 3 bases, and 7 bases separated the two germline ends. CDR1 is LGHNT and CDR2 is FRNRAP in the germline V gene. The CDR3 sequence: CASGISEETQYF. CDR3 DNA sequence: TGTGCTAGTGGTATCTCCGAAGAGACCCAGTACTTC.

The table lists this clonotype with many counts. This sequence joins TRBV7-6 and TRBJ2-3, with no clear D. Between the trimmed V and J ends, which lost 4 bases and 2 bases, there was a span of 7 bases. CDR3 length: 13 residues. Germline values: CDR1 SGHVS, CDR2 FNYEAQ. CDR3 bases: TGTGCCAGCAGCTCCCGGCTCACAGATACGCAGTATTTT. As protein: CASSSRLTDTQYF. The complete variable domain, with remaining parts taken from reference TRBV7-6 and TRBJ2-3, reads GAGVSQSPRYKVTKRGQDVALRCDPISGHVSLYWYRQALGQGPEFLTYFNYEAQQDKSGLPNDRFSAERPEGSISTLTIQRTEQRDSAMYRCASSSRLTDTQYFGPGTRLTVL.

A few counts support this clonotype. J is TRBJ2-5 and V is TRBV4-2; 9 nucleotides match TRBD2. J was trimmed by 1 base and V by 0 bases; bases with no gene match: 6. Looked up from germline, CDR1 is LGHNA and CDR2 is YNFKEQ. The CDR3 is 17 residues long. CDR3 DNA sequence: TGTGCCAGCAGCCAAGAGGGCGCTAGCGGGACCCAAGAGACCCAGTACTTC. Protein product: CASSQEGASGTQETQYF.

The V call is TRBV7-2, the J call TRBJ2-7, with 7 positions matching TRBD1. The germline gives CDR1 SGHTA, CDR2 FQGNSA. V lost 5 bases to trimming and J lost 5 bases; unmatched junction nucleotides: 9. This CDR3 comprises 14 residues. DNA for the CDR3: TGTGCCAGCAGCCCCGACAGGGTTAGGAACGAGCAGTACTTC. The encoded protein is CASSPDRVRNEQYF.

V usage is TRBV12-3 or TRBV12-4 and J usage is TRBJ2-5; D could derive from TRBD1 or TRBD2 (5 bases each). There are 14 residues in the CDR3. V lost 6 bases and J 4 bases, leaving 15 bases between the germline ends. The chain's CDR3 is CASRRGPWGETQYF. The DNA of the CDR3 is TGTGCCAGCAGGAGGGGACCGTGGGGAGAGACCCAGTACTTC.

The chain recombines TRBV6-1 with TRBJ2-3; 13 positions match TRBD2. This CDR3 spans 16 amino acids. Germline V gives CDR1 MNHNS, CDR2 SASEGT. V lost 4 bases, J lost 4 bases, and 5 bases stayed unmatched. The CDR3 spells CASSGRTSGSPDTQYF. DNA of the CDR3: TGTGCCAGCAGTGGGAGGACTAGCGGGAGCCCAGATACGCAGTATTTT.

This clonotype was seen only a few times. The chain links TRBV5-1 to TRBJ2-1; no clear D. Germline V gene sequence: CDR1 SGHRS, CDR2 YFSETQ. The CDR3 has 16 amino acids. V dropped 0 bases and J dropped 2 bases, with 12 bases sitting between them. The CDR3 nucleotides read TGCGCCAGCAGCTTGGTCGGTCAGAGCCCCTACAATGAGCAGTTCTTC. This translates into CASSLVGQSPYNEQFF. The variable domain in full, completed from reference TRBV5-1 and TRBJ2-1, reads KAGVTQTPRYLIKTRGQQVTLSCSPISGHRSVSWYQQTPGQGLQFLFEYFSETQRNKGNFPGRFSGRQFSNSRSEMNVSTLELGDSALYLCASSLVGQSPYNEQFFGPGTRLTVL.

The rearrangement joins TRBV7-9 to TRBJ2-1; D unresolved. The CDR3 has 14 amino acids. Germline V gives CDR1 SEHNR, CDR2 FQNEAQ (reference sequence). Trimming took 7 bases from V and 10 from J, leaving 20 bases between them. The CDR3 bases are TGTGCCAGCAACCCGGGCCCGAGCCCTGTGGAGCAGTTCTTC. This sequence encodes CASNPGPSPVEQFF.

The chain is built from TRBV6-6 and TRBJ2-5; the D call may be TRBD1 or TRBD2 (5 bases each). The CDR3 has 14 residues. Looked up from germline, CDR1 is MNHNY and CDR2 is SVGAGI (reference sequence). V lost 8 bases and J 1 base, leaving 14 bases between the germline ends. The CDR3 DNA reads TGTGCCAGCTCCCCTGGGGACCTCCAAGAGACCCAGTACTTC. Translating it yields CASSPGDLQETQYF.

The chain has TRBV10-3 and TRBJ2-2, with 14 bases fitting TRBD2. CDR3 length: 15 amino acids. Germline-derived CDR1 and CDR2 are ENHRY and SYGVKD. The ends lost 8 bases at V and 4 bases at J; junction bases unmatched: 3. CDR3 amino acids: CAIAGLAGGTGELFF. The CDR3 DNA is TGTGCCATCGCCGGACTAGCGGGGGGCACCGGGGAGCTGTTTTTT.

This clonotype was counted a few times. The V gene is TRBV11-1, the J gene TRBJ2-2, with D hard to call. Looked up from germline, CDR1 is SGHAT and CDR2 is FQDESV (reference sequence). CDR3 length: 15 amino acids. With 1 base removed from V and 1 base from J, the gap between germline ends came to 7 bases. CDR3 DNA sequence: TGTGCCAGCAGCTTAGACACCTGGAACACCGGGGAGCTGTTTTTT. As protein: CASSLDTWNTGELFF.

The V and J genes are TRBV2 and TRBJ1-6; TRBD1 aligns across 7 bases. V shed 2 bases and J 9 bases; nucleotides not matched to a gene: 4. Germline CDR1 and CDR2: SNHLY and FYNNEI. The CDR3 length is 14 residues. CDR3 bases: TGTGCCAGCAGTGAAACAGGGGTCGGTTCACCCCTCCACTTT. The encoded protein is CASSETGVGSPLHF.

This clonotype appeared a few times. V usage is TRBV28 and J usage is TRBJ1-6, with D perhaps TRBD1 (5 bases). CDR3 length: 14 residues. Germline CDR1 and CDR2: MDHEN and SYDVKM. V lost 5 bases, J lost 8 bases, and 13 bases lay in between. CDR3 DNA sequence: TGTGCCAGCAGTCCTCAGGGTTCTCATTCACCCCTCCACTTT. As protein: CASSPQGSHSPLHF.

This rearrangement joins TRBV28 to TRBJ1-2, with D perhaps TRBD1 (5 bases). Deletions cut 7 bases from V and 2 bases from J, with 17 bases between. CDR1 and CDR2 from the germline V gene are MDHEN and SYDVKM. This CDR3 spans 15 amino acids. The CDR3 loop is CASNPDIILNYGYTF. The CDR3 coding sequence is TGTGCCAGCAACCCGGACATCATTCTAAACTATGGCTACACCTTC.